The present entry profiles one T cell receptor beta chain with its context. The antigen is undetermined. Healthy Caucasian donors formed the entire cohort. One entry per CDR3 protein results from TCRdb running MiXCR on the 5' RACE reads. The table has roughly 290,000 distinct CDR3 sequences, roughly 9.7% seen once; the top ten hold roughly 7%. This sample was included in a study of identical twins. Regarding the study as a whole: Findings depended on cross-sectional statistics rather than tracking the same donors.

These data also formed part of another study, on yellow fever vaccine responses in identical twins.

The sample comprised CD8+ T cells sorted from blood. This sequence originates from a young woman in good health.

CDR3 loop: CASSMKLEETQYF. As DNA, the CDR3 is TGTGCCAGCAGCATGAAGCTGGAGGAGACCCAGTACTTC. This chain joins TRBV28 and TRBJ2-5, with D unclear. The CDR3 runs to 13 residues. Trimming pared 6 bases from V and 5 bases from J, leaving 13 bases between. Per germline, CDR1 MDHEN and CDR2 SYDVKM.